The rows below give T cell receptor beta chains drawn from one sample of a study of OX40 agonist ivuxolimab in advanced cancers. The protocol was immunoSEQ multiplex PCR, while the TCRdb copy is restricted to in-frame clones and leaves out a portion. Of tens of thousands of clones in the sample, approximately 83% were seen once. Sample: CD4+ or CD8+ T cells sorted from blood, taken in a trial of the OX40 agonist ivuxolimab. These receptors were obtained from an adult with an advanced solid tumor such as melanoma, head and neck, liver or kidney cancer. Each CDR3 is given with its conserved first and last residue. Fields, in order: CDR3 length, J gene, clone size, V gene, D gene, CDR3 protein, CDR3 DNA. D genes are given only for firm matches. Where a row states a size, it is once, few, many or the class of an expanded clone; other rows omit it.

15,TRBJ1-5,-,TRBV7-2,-,CASSQGFPSNQPQHF,TGTGCCAGCAGCCAGGGGTTTCCTAGCAATCAGCCCCAGCATTTT
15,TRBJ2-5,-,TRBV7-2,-,CASSPGGGGGETQYF,TGTGCCAGCAGCCCGGGCGGAGGGGGCGGAGAGACCCAGTACTTC
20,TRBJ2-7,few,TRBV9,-,CASSPKKGGVSGTSSYEQYF,TGTGCCAGCAGCCCTAAGAAAGGGGGGGTATCTGGAACTAGCTCCTACGAGCAGTACTTC
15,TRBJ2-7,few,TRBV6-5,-,CASSYSLEGVNEQYF,TGTGCCAGCAGTTACTCCCTAGAGGGCGTCAACGAGCAGTACTTC
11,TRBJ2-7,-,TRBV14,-,CASSQSYEQYF,TGTGCCAGCAGCCAAAGCTACGAGCAGTACTTC
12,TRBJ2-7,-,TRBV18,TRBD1,CASSPTGGEQYF,TGTGCCAGCTCACCGACAGGGGGCGAGCAGTACTTC
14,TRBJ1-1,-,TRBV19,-,CASRAGTANTEAFF,TGTGCCAGTCGAGCCGGGACGGCGAACACTGAAGCTTTCTTT
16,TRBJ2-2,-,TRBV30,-,CAWSRGGTVNTGELFF,TGTGCCTGGAGCAGGGGAGGGACAGTGAACACCGGGGAGCTGTTTTTT
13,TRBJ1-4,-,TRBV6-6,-,CASSYWNGEKLFF,TGTGCCAGCAGTTACTGGAATGGGGAAAAACTGTTTTTT
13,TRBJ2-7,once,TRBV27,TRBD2,CASSFGLAYEQYF,TGTGCCAGCAGTTTTGGACTAGCATACGAGCAGTACTTC
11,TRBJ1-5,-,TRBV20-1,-,CSARSGKPQHF,TGCAGTGCTCGCTCAGGGAAGCCCCAGCATTTT
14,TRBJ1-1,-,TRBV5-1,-,CASSLAVTGFEAFF,TGCGCCAGCAGCTTGGCGGTAACGGGTTTTGAAGCTTTCTTT
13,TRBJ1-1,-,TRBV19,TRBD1,CASSIRATGVAFF,TGTGCCAGTAGTATAAGGGCGACAGGGGTAGCTTTCTTT
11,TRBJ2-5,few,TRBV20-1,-,CSAVGAETQYF,TGCAGTGCTGTGGGAGCGGAGACCCAGTACTTC
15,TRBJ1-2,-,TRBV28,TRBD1,CASRRTGGGHYGYTF,TGTGCCAGCAGGAGGACAGGGGGCGGTCACTATGGCTACACCTTC
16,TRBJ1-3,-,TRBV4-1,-,CASSHPTAISGNTIYF,TGCGCCAGCAGCCACCCTACGGCCATCTCTGGAAACACCATATATTTT
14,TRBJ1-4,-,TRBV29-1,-,CSVDEPGSYEKLFF,TGCAGCGTTGATGAACCGGGATCTTATGAAAAACTGTTTTTT
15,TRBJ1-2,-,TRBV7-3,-,CASTPRRGGLGGYTF,TGTGCCAGCACCCCACGGCGGGGGGGGCTGGGGGGCTACACCTTC
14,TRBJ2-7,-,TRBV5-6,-,CASSLGQGSYEQYF,TGTGCCAGCAGCTTGGGGCAGGGGTCCTACGAGCAGTACTTC
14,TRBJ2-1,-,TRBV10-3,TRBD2,CATSRLAGDNEQFF,TGTGCCACCTCTCGACTAGCGGGAGATAATGAGCAGTTCTTC
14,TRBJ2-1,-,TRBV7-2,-,CASSLQQATREQFF,TGTGCCAGCAGCTTACAACAGGCAACGCGTGAGCAGTTCTTC
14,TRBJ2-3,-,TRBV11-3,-,CASSVTTSTDTQYF,TGTGCCAGCAGCGTGACCACAAGCACAGATACGCAGTATTTT
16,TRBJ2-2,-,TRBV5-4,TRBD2,CASSARTSGLAGELFF,TGTGCCAGCAGCGCCCGGACTAGCGGGCTTGCCGGGGAGCTGTTTTTT
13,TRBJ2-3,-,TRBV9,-,CASSVGGTDTQYF,TGTGCCAGCAGCGTAGGGGGAACAGATACGCAGTATTTT
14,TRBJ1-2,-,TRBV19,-,CASTIRTENYGYTF,TGTGCCAGTACCATAAGGACAGAGAACTATGGCTACACCTTC
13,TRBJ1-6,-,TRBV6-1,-,CASMEGSNSPLHF,TGTGCCAGCATGGAAGGGAGTAATTCACCCCTCCACTTT
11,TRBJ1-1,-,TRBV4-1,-,CASSQDGEAFF,TGCGCCAGCAGCCAAGATGGTGAAGCTTTCTTT
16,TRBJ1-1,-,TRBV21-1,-,CASSAKQVLRTTEAFF,TGTGCCAGCAGCGCGAAACAGGTTCTTAGAACCACTGAAGCTTTCTTT
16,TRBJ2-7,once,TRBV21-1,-,CASRRGLILTTYEQYF,TGTGCCAGCAGGCGGGGCTTAATACTAACGACCTACGAGCAGTACTTC
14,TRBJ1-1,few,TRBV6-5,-,CASSYSTLQAGAFF,TGTGCCAGCAGTTACTCGACACTCCAAGCCGGAGCTTTCTTT
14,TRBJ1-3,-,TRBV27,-,CASRLTSSGNTIYF,TGTGCCAGCAGACTAACCAGTTCTGGAAACACCATATATTTT
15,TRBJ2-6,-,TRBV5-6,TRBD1,CASSFRGTGANVLTF,TGTGCCAGCAGCTTCAGGGGGACGGGGGCCAACGTCCTGACTTTC
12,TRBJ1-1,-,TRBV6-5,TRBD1,CASSDRDTEAFF,TGTGCCAGCAGTGACAGGGACACTGAAGCTTTCTTT
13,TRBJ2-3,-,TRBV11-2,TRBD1,CASSLQGEDTQYF,TGTGCCAGCAGCTTACAGGGGGAAGATACGCAGTATTTT
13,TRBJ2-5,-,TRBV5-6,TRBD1,CASSLGQGTTQYF,TGTGCCAGCAGCTTGGGACAGGGGACGACCCAGTACTTC
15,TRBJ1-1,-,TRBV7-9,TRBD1,CASSLGGTGDTEAFF,TGTGCCAGCAGCTTAGGAGGGACAGGGGACACTGAAGCTTTCTTT
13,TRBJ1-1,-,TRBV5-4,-,CASSVDRNTEAFF,TGTGCCAGCAGCGTGGATCGGAACACTGAAGCTTTCTTT
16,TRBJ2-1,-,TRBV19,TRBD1,CASSIEGAKPYNEQFF,TGTGCCAGTAGTATCGAGGGGGCTAAACCCTACAATGAGCAGTTCTTC
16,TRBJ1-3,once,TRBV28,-,CASSPIGLFSGNTIYF,TGTGCCAGCAGTCCCATAGGGTTATTCTCTGGAAACACCATATATTTT
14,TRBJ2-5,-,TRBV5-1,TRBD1,CASSVDRGQETQYF,TGCGCCAGCAGCGTGGACAGGGGGCAAGAGACCCAGTACTTC
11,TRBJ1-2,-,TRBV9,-,CASSRGYGYTF,TGTGCCAGCAGCCGGGGCTATGGCTACACCTTC
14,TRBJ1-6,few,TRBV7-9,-,CASRVADSNSPLHF,TGTGCCAGCAGGGTGGCAGACTCGAATTCACCCCTCCACTTT
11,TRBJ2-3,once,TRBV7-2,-,CASSPRDTQYF,TGTGCCAGCAGCCCCCGTGATACGCAGTATTTT